The rows below give T cell receptor beta chains drawn from one sample of a study of blood T cell repertoires in COVID-19. TCRdb's table, derived via immunoSEQ multiplex PCR, lists solely in-frame clones and lacks some. The sample has about 230,000 clones; 80% to 85% are singletons. Material: peripheral blood. The receptors originated from a man aged 40-49 years with acute or convalescent COVID-19. Each CDR3 is given with its conserved first and last residue. The D gene is left open where the match is weak.

D gene: -; V gene: TRBV19; J gene: TRBJ1-5; CDR3 protein: CASSGRQNNQPQHF
D gene: TRBD1; V gene: TRBV27; J gene: TRBJ2-7; CDR3 protein: CASSGTGRGEQYF
D gene: -; V gene: TRBV6-2/TRBV6-3; J gene: TRBJ1-5; CDR3 protein: CASSYDTGNQPQHF
D gene: TRBD1; V gene: TRBV19; J gene: TRBJ1-1; CDR3 protein: CASSLEDRQKAFF
D gene: -; V gene: TRBV18; J gene: TRBJ2-6; CDR3 protein: CASSPRGGAGANVLTF
D gene: -; V gene: TRBV30; J gene: TRBJ1-2; CDR3 protein: CAWVTGLGGYTF
D gene: -; V gene: TRBV5-5; J gene: TRBJ1-2; CDR3 protein: CASSLMEASVDGYTF
D gene: TRBD2; V gene: TRBV5-1; J gene: TRBJ2-2; CDR3 protein: CASSLGLSGSPGELFF
D gene: -; V gene: TRBV6-6; J gene: TRBJ1-1; CDR3 protein: CASRRERNTEAFF
D gene: TRBD2; V gene: TRBV30; J gene: TRBJ2-1; CDR3 protein: CAWLNPRLADYNEQFF
D gene: TRBD2; V gene: TRBV27; J gene: TRBJ2-1; CDR3 protein: CASSPTLLAGGLQFF
D gene: TRBD1; V gene: TRBV4-2; J gene: TRBJ1-4; CDR3 protein: CASSQDPGQGWEKLFF
D gene: -; V gene: TRBV21-1; J gene: TRBJ2-7; CDR3 protein: CARGETGPYEQYF
D gene: TRBD1; V gene: TRBV5-1; J gene: TRBJ2-7; CDR3 protein: CASTLRGDRGWNEQYF
D gene: -; V gene: TRBV12-3/TRBV12-4; J gene: TRBJ1-5; CDR3 protein: CASSAVGNQPQHF
D gene: -; V gene: TRBV4-2; J gene: TRBJ2-1; CDR3 protein: CASSPGVLYNEQFF
D gene: -; V gene: TRBV28; J gene: TRBJ1-2; CDR3 protein: CASSTLGGGMPGGYTF
D gene: -; V gene: TRBV30; J gene: TRBJ1-5; CDR3 protein: CAWAGQNNQPQHF
D gene: TRBD1; V gene: TRBV19; J gene: TRBJ2-1; CDR3 protein: CASSTRTGAKQFF
D gene: -; V gene: TRBV27; J gene: TRBJ1-4; CDR3 protein: CASSPLPNTNEKLFF
D gene: TRBD1; V gene: TRBV3-1/TRBV3-2; J gene: TRBJ1-6; CDR3 protein: CASSPRTGRNSPLHF
D gene: -; V gene: TRBV19; J gene: TRBJ1-4; CDR3 protein: CASSSTNIATNEKLFF
D gene: TRBD1; V gene: TRBV29-1; J gene: TRBJ1-1; CDR3 protein: CSGDRQNTEAFF
D gene: TRBD2; V gene: TRBV6-2/TRBV6-3; J gene: TRBJ2-7; CDR3 protein: CASSYEERERTYEQYF
D gene: TRBD1; V gene: TRBV3-1/TRBV3-2; J gene: TRBJ2-1; CDR3 protein: CASSAGTGGYNEQFF
D gene: TRBD1; V gene: TRBV18; J gene: TRBJ1-1; CDR3 protein: CANRDSQNTEAFF
D gene: -; V gene: TRBV9; J gene: TRBJ1-1; CDR3 protein: CASSVGTAGTEAFF
D gene: TRBD1; V gene: TRBV7-3; J gene: TRBJ2-5; CDR3 protein: CASSQGDRDQETQYF
D gene: -; V gene: TRBV5-6; J gene: TRBJ1-1; CDR3 protein: CASSWETGMNTEAFF
D gene: -; V gene: TRBV5-1; J gene: TRBJ2-7; CDR3 protein: CASSRDTSYEQYF
D gene: -; V gene: TRBV3-1/TRBV3-2; J gene: TRBJ2-7; CDR3 protein: CASSHLPGRREYEQYF
D gene: -; V gene: TRBV7-8; J gene: TRBJ2-7; CDR3 protein: CASSLGTPYEQYF
D gene: -; V gene: TRBV27; J gene: TRBJ2-1; CDR3 protein: CASSPQGSGSSYNEQFF
D gene: -; V gene: TRBV6-1; J gene: TRBJ1-3; CDR3 protein: CASSEVLGNTIYF
D gene: -; V gene: TRBV13; J gene: TRBJ2-7; CDR3 protein: CASSRGGWSYEQYF
D gene: -; V gene: TRBV5-1; J gene: TRBJ1-1; CDR3 protein: CASSLRGGTEAFF
D gene: -; V gene: TRBV5-4; J gene: TRBJ1-2; CDR3 protein: CASSFWGNGYTF
D gene: TRBD2; V gene: TRBV27; J gene: TRBJ2-7; CDR3 protein: CASSLSSGTSLYEQYF
D gene: -; V gene: TRBV19; J gene: TRBJ2-2; CDR3 protein: CATYPQSGGTGELFF
D gene: TRBD2; V gene: TRBV27; J gene: TRBJ2-3; CDR3 protein: CASSSQREGADTQYF
D gene: TRBD2; V gene: TRBV11-2; J gene: TRBJ2-1; CDR3 protein: CASSYGLAGELWSGEQFF
D gene: -; V gene: TRBV10-3; J gene: TRBJ1-3; CDR3 protein: CAISEGTGRGNTIYF
D gene: -; V gene: TRBV18; J gene: TRBJ1-3; CDR3 protein: CASSPWGLTGNTIYF
D gene: TRBD1; V gene: TRBV7-3; J gene: TRBJ1-6; CDR3 protein: CASSFTGTGSSPLHF
D gene: -; V gene: TRBV10-3; J gene: TRBJ2-2; CDR3 protein: CAISSRDTYTGELFF
D gene: -; V gene: TRBV2; J gene: TRBJ1-5; CDR3 protein: CASSLYSNQPQHF
D gene: -; V gene: TRBV5-1; J gene: TRBJ2-6; CDR3 protein: CASSLVFSPGANVLTF
D gene: -; V gene: TRBV18; J gene: TRBJ1-4; CDR3 protein: CASSPGRTTNEKLFF
D gene: -; V gene: TRBV10-3; J gene: TRBJ2-2; CDR3 protein: CAIRGLSEGGELFF
D gene: TRBD2; V gene: TRBV6-2/TRBV6-3; J gene: TRBJ2-7; CDR3 protein: CASSYSPYDPERDSYEQYF
D gene: TRBD1; V gene: TRBV27; J gene: TRBJ1-2; CDR3 protein: CASSFRRQGGGYTF
D gene: TRBD1; V gene: TRBV10-3; J gene: TRBJ2-2; CDR3 protein: CAINRQGATGELFF
D gene: -; V gene: TRBV19; J gene: TRBJ1-5; CDR3 protein: CASTRTDNQPQHF
D gene: -; V gene: TRBV7-8; J gene: TRBJ2-7; CDR3 protein: CASSLREASEQYF
D gene: TRBD1; V gene: TRBV5-1; J gene: TRBJ2-2; CDR3 protein: CASSRDRGTGELFF